This T cell receptor (beta chain) was sequenced for a study of T cell responses to AZD1222 COVID-19 vaccine. In the study overall: Second doses at about 4 or about 12 weeks were pooled. Overall study results and limits: Nearly half of spike-specific TCRs reportedly target variant regions that are unmutated in the B.1.351 and B.1.1.7 variants. White British ancestry dominated among donors, who included more females, and clonal diversity was possibly underestimated. Just a handful of people given AZD1222 tested seropositive at baseline.

Repertoires were generated with immunoSEQ multiplex PCR, while TCRdb's copy carries only in-frame clones and drops some. The sample includes 95,000 to 150,000 clones, 92% of them seen just once. On this clone itself: What it binds is unknown.

Per germline, CDR1 SEHNR and CDR2 FQNEAQ (reference sequence). Trimming removed 5 bases from V and 10 bases from J; junction bases left unmatched: 13. The CDR3 consists of 14 residues. Specimen: peripheral blood, collected on day 0 of AZD1222 vaccination. The origin of this receptor is an adult in good health. The V call is TRBV7-9, the J call TRBJ1-1, with 7 bases fitting TRBD1. CDR3 nucleotides: TGTGCCAGCAGCCTCGGGGCAGGGGGTCAAGGAGCTTTCTTT. Translating gives CASSLGAGGQGAFF. Together with reference TRBV7-9 and TRBJ1-1, the CDR3 gives the full variable domain: DTGVSQNPRHKITKRGQNVTFRCDPISEHNRLYWYRQTLGQGPEFLTYFQNEAQLEKSRLLSDRFSAERPKGSFSTLEIQRTEQGDSAMYLCASSLGAGGQGAFFGQGTRLTVV.